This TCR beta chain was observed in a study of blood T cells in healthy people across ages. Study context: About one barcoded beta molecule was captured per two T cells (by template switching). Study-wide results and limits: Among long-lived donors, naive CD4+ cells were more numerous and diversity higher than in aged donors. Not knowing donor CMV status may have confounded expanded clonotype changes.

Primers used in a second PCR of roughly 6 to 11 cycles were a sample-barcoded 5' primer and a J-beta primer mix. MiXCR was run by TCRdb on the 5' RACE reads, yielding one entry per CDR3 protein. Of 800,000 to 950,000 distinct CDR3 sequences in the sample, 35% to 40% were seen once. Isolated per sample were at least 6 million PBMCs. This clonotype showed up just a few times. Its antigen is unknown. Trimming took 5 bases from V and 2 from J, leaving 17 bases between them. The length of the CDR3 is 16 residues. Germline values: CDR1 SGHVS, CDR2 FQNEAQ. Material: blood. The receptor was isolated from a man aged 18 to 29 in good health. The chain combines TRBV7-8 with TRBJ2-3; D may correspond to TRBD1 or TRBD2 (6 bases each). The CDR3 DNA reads TGTGCCAGCAGCGAACAGGGAGGAGGGCTCACAGATACGCAGTATTTT. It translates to CASSEQGGGLTDTQYF. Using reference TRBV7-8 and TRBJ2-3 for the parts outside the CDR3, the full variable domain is GAGVSQSPRYKVAKRGQDVALRCDPISGHVSLFWYQQALGQGPEFLTYFQNEAQLDKSGLPSDRFFAERPEGSVSTLKIQRTQQEDSAVYLCASSEQGGGLTDTQYFGPGTRLTVL.